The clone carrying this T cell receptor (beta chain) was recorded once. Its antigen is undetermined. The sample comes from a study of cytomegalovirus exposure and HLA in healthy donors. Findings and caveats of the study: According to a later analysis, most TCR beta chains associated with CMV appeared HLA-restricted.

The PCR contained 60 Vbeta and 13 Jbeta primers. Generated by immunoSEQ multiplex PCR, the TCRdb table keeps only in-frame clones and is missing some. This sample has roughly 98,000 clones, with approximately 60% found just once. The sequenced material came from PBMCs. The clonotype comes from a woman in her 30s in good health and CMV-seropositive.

CDR3 in amino acids: CASRRQGIYSGANVLTF. CDR3 DNA sequence: TGTGCCAGCAGAAGACAGGGGATCTACTCTGGGGCCAACGTCCTGACTTTC. V and J are TRBV7-9 and TRBJ2-6, with 8 bases identical to TRBD1. Looked up from germline, CDR1 is SEHNR and CDR2 is FQNEAQ (reference sequence). The CDR3 contains 17 residues. V gave up 6 bases and J gave up 0 bases; unmatched junction bases: 7.